The 22 T cell receptor beta chains listed next were all sequenced from one sample in a study of monozygotic twins with inflammatory bowel disease. From its re-call of the 5' RACE reads, TCRdb lists each CDR3 protein once, without DNA. Recorded for this sample: 45,000 or so distinct CDR3 sequences. Material: blood. These receptors were collected from a human donor with ulcerative colitis or Crohn's disease, or a healthy co-twin of an affected twin (not recorded which).

This sequence joins TRBV12-3 or TRBV12-4 and TRBJ2-3; the TCRdb D gene call, TRBD2, has no DNA to confirm it. This CDR3 spans 16 amino acids. The CDR3 loop is CASRGLGGRGIDTQYF.

The chain uses TRBV7-2 and TRBJ1-1; TCRdb calls TRBD1, which cannot be checked without DNA. This CDR3 region has 14 residues. Germline values: CDR1 SGHTA, CDR2 FQGNSA. The CDR3 here is CASSFSDQGTEAFF.

The chain links TRBV20-1 to TRBJ1-2; the TRBD1 assignment by TCRdb is unverifiable without DNA. This CDR3 has 12 residues. Germline V lookup: CDR1 DFQATT, CDR2 SNEGSKA (reference sequence). The CDR3 loop reads CSAGRQTAGYTF.

V gene TRBV10-1 combines with J gene TRBJ2-1; the TCRdb call, TRBD2, lacks DNA for checking. CDR3 length: 15 residues. Looked up from germline, CDR1 is WNHNN and CDR2 is SYGVQD (reference sequence). CDR3 residues: CASSDSAEGLGEQFF.

The chain recombines TRBV14 with TRBJ2-1; checking the TCRdb D call of TRBD2 is not possible without DNA. The CDR3 spans 19 residues. CDR1 is SGHDN and CDR2 is FVKESK in the germline V gene. The CDR3 loop is CASSLFSGRLSSSYNEQFF.

This chain uses TRBV28 with TRBJ2-3. There are 11 residues in the CDR3. Per germline, CDR1 MDHEN and CDR2 SYDVKM. CDR3: CASSVADTQYF.

This chain uses TRBV15 with TRBJ2-5; without DNA, the TCRdb call of TRBD1 cannot be checked. This CDR3 comprises 15 residues. In germline, CDR1 is LNHNV, CDR2 YYDKDF (reference sequence). CDR3 residues: CATSRDSEGQETQYF.

The chain employs TRBV12-3 or TRBV12-4 and TRBJ2-7; as DNA is missing, the TRBD1 call by TCRdb cannot be tested. CDR3 length: 15 residues. This CDR3 is CASRPSGQGIYEQYF.

The CDR3: CASTFYGQANTEAFF. The chain is built from TRBV7-9 and TRBJ1-1; TCRdb proposes TRBD1, but this gene call is untestable without DNA. The CDR3 runs 15 residues. Germline V gives CDR1 SEHNR, CDR2 FQNEAQ (reference sequence).

The chain carries TRBV11-1 and TRBJ2-7; TCRdb names TRBD2, which stays unverified in the absence of DNA. The CDR3 loop spans 17 amino acids. CDR1 and CDR2 from the germline V gene are SGHAT and FQDESV (reference sequence). CDR3 protein: CASSLEGAGVGSYEQYF. Full variable domain (outside the CDR3, taken from reference TRBV11-1 and TRBJ2-7): EAEVAQSPRYKITEKSQAVAFWCDPISGHATLYWYRQILGQGPELLVQFQDESVVDDSQLPKDRFSAERLKGVDSTLKIQPAELGDSAMYLCASSLEGAGVGSYEQYFGPGTRLTVT.

V usage is TRBV5-1 and J usage is TRBJ2-1; the D gene TCRdb calls, TRBD1, cannot be checked with no DNA. Per the germline V gene, CDR1 is SGHRS and CDR2 is YFSETQ. The CDR3 extends over 15 amino acids. CDR3 amino acids: CASSQGDQPHNEQFF.

The rearrangement uses TRBV5-4 and TRBJ2-1. Germline V gene lookup returns CDR1 SGHNT and CDR2 YYREEE (reference sequence). The CDR3 consists of 17 residues. This CDR3 is CASSITPDSSSYNEQFF.

The chain links TRBV3-1 to TRBJ2-1; TCRdb names TRBD2, which stays unverified in the absence of DNA. The CDR3 sequence is 15 residues long. Per germline, CDR1 LGHDT and CDR2 YNNKEL (reference sequence). The CDR3: CASSDRPDLSHEQFF.

V usage is TRBV7-7 and J usage is TRBJ2-2. CDR1 and CDR2 from the germline V gene are SSHAT and FNYEAQ (reference sequence). This CDR3 spans 13 amino acids. The CDR3 loop is CASSLGGTGELFF.

The chain couples TRBV6-1 to TRBJ2-2; TCRdb's D gene call, TRBD1, goes unchecked for lack of DNA. The CDR3 length is 13 residues. Germline loops: CDR1 MNHNS, CDR2 SASEGT. The CDR3 sequence is CASSRGTTGELFF.

This chain links TRBV7-9 with TRBJ2-7. Germline lookup yields CDR1 SEHNR and CDR2 FQNEAQ (reference sequence). This CDR3 has 11 amino acids. The CDR3: CASSSSREQYF.

V gene TRBV6-2 or TRBV6-3 combines with J gene TRBJ2-5; the D call from TCRdb, TRBD1, cannot be confirmed without DNA. Germline V lookup: CDR1 MNHEY, CDR2 SVGEGT. The CDR3 loop spans 14 amino acids. The CDR3 spells CASTPANRAETQYF.

This sequence joins TRBV27 and TRBJ1-4. Germline assignment: CDR1 MNHEY and CDR2 SMNVEV (reference sequence). The CDR3 extends over 16 amino acids. The CDR3 sequence: CASSTLGGRSLEKLFF.

V and J are TRBV29-1 and TRBJ2-5; TCRdb names TRBD2, which stays unverified in the absence of DNA. Germline V gene sequence: CDR1 SQVTM, CDR2 ANQGSEA. The CDR3 spans 13 residues. This CDR3 is CSAEGRAQETQYF.

J is TRBJ2-5 and V is TRBV11-2; TCRdb outputs TRBD2, but without DNA this stays unchecked. The CDR3 length is 14 residues. Per germline, CDR1 SGHAT and CDR2 FQNNGV. Here the CDR3 reads CASSFGLAEETQYF.

The chain couples TRBV7-2 to TRBJ2-3; the D call of TRBD2 rests on TCRdb alone, since no DNA is present to check it. This CDR3 is 16 amino acids long. Germline V CDR1 and CDR2: SGHTA, FQGNSA. The chain's CDR3 is CASSSPSGRIMDTQYF.

The V call is TRBV7-6, the J call TRBJ2-1. The CDR3 length is 14 residues. Germline-derived CDR1 and CDR2 are SGHVS and FNYEAQ. This CDR3 is CASSLAQSFTEQFF. Full variable domain (rest looked up from reference TRBV7-6 and TRBJ2-1): GAGVSQSPRYKVTKRGQDVALRCDPISGHVSLYWYRQALGQGPEFLTYFNYEAQQDKSGLPNDRFSAERPEGSISTLTIQRTEQRDSAMYRCASSLAQSFTEQFFGPGTRLTVL.